This record covers a single T cell receptor (beta chain). The data were obtained in a study of CD8 T cells in Susac syndrome. The RNA, roughly 0.45 to 1 ug, was put through reverse transcription using random hexamers. The amplification used immunoSEQ multiplex PCR on TCR beta CDR3; it spanned 54 Vbeta and 13 Jbeta. TCRdb processed the immunoSEQ multiplex PCR reads anew with MiXCR; each CDR3 protein has one entry. The sample yields under 200,000 distinct CDR3 sequences, 85% to 95% seen once. The T cells that were sequenced for TCR beta were CD8+ and CD4+ cells from blood. CDR3 length equals 18 residues. After removal of 2 bases from V and 0 bases from J, the junction contained 12 bases not matched to a gene. Germline CDR1 MNHEY, CDR2 SVGAGI.

V is TRBV6-5 and J is TRBJ1-2; 7 bases are a match to TRBD1. The sequenced material came from CD8+ T cells from PBMCs. The TCR comes from a human donor with multiple sclerosis. CDR3 sequence reads: CASSYHVGQDLPNYGYTF. The CDR3 bases are TGTGCCAGCAGTTACCACGTCGGACAGGACCTTCCTAACTATGGCTACACCTTC.